This T cell receptor (beta chain) was recovered during a study of PD-1 blockade in classical Hodgkin lymphoma. Notes on the study in general: Those starting nivolumab under 1 year post-ASCT were excluded. Repertoires differed for reasons still undefined, possibly disease activity or prior therapy. Reports indicated that newly diagnosed patients had lower baseline TCR diversity than healthy donors did.

The germline V gene encodes CDR1 MGHRA and CDR2 YSYEKL. Trimming took 4 bases from V and 0 from J, leaving 21 bases between them. This CDR3 has 18 residues. Described time point: cycle 4 day 1 (C4D1), after less than seven weeks of nivolumab. Brentuximab vedotin exposure varied among the patients, all of whom had relapsed after autologous stem cell transplantation. The patients, who had relapsed/refractory classical Hodgkin lymphoma, achieved best responses of complete response, partial response or progressive disease. The data were produced by immunoSEQ multiplex PCR, yet TCRdb's version contains in-frame clones alone and is incomplete. Here the sample spans some 100,000 clones, 85% to 95% being singletons. With respect to this clone: Its antigen is not known.

The sequenced sample was peripheral blood mononuclear cells (PBMCs), obtained before the fourth cycle of nivolumab. This chain joins TRBV4-1 and TRBJ1-2; perhaps TRBD1 as D (5 bases). This TCR was recovered from a human donor with classical Hodgkin lymphoma. The CDR3 region is CASSPAGEAGGANYGYTF. The CDR3 coding sequence is TGCGCCAGCAGCCCGGCCGGGGAGGCGGGGGGTGCTAACTATGGCTACACCTTC.